Listed below are T cell receptor beta chains from one sample, sequenced in a study of a mutant IDH1 vaccine in newly diagnosed glioma. Antigen specificity for these receptors is unknown. Measured with immunoSEQ multiplex PCR; TCRdb has only the in-frame clones, and not every one. The sample holds 60,000 or so clones; around 91% are singletons and the top ten take 1.9%. The input for sequencing was PBMCs, taken from a glioma patient whose treatment included an IDH1 peptide vaccine. All receptors come from a man aged 35-49 years with glioma. Both conserved end residues are part of each CDR3. A D gene is named only where the DNA matches it firmly. Expanded clones get a size class; other rows say once, few or many, or leave the size out.

length	V	J	size	D	CDR3	DNA
12	TRBV30	TRBJ1-2	.	.	CAWSLGDYGYTF	TGTGCCTGGAGTCTGGGGGATTATGGCTACACCTTC
16	TRBV6-4	TRBJ2-3	.	TRBD1	CASSAETGGHSDTQYF	TGTGCCAGCAGCGCCGAGACAGGGGGCCATTCAGATACGCAGTATTTT
15	TRBV4-2	TRBJ1-4	.	.	CASTRGGSTNEKLFF	TGTGCCAGCACTCGTGGGGGCTCGACTAATGAAAAACTGTTTTTT
15	TRBV19	TRBJ2-2	.	.	CASSMGDRWTGELFF	TGTGCCAGTAGTATGGGTGACAGGTGGACCGGGGAGCTGTTTTTT
17	TRBV2	TRBJ2-3	once	TRBD2	CASEWTSGSGGSDTQYF	TGTGCCAGCGAGTGGACTAGCGGGAGCGGGGGGTCAGATACGCAGTATTTT
16	TRBV28	TRBJ1-2	.	.	CASSLRAWGGNYGYTF	TGTGCCAGCAGTCTACGAGCGTGGGGGGGGAACTATGGCTACACCTTC
15	TRBV7-2	TRBJ1-2	.	.	CASSVGARGNYGYTF	TGTGCCAGCAGCGTAGGGGCGAGGGGGAACTATGGCTACACCTTC
13	TRBV6-5	TRBJ2-5	once	.	CASRLGGPETQYF	TGTGCCAGCAGACTAGGGGGGCCGGAGACCCAGTACTTC
16	TRBV9	TRBJ2-3	once	TRBD2	CASSVIAGGSTDTQYF	TGTGCCAGCAGCGTAATCGCGGGAGGAAGCACAGATACGCAGTATTTT
15	TRBV2	TRBJ1-1	.	TRBD1	CASSDNRGQGTEAFF	TGTGCCAGCAGTGATAACAGGGGGCAGGGCACTGAAGCTTTCTTT
15	TRBV9	TRBJ1-1	.	TRBD1	CASSVRDRGYTEAFF	TGTGCCAGCAGCGTTAGGGACAGGGGGTACACTGAAGCTTTCTTT
14	TRBV6-6	TRBJ2-2	.	.	CASRQALNTGELFF	TGTGCCAGCAGACAGGCCTTGAACACCGGGGAGCTGTTTTTT
15	TRBV7-2	TRBJ1-1	.	.	CASSLDGGMNTEAFF	TGTGCCAGCAGCTTAGACGGAGGAATGAACACTGAAGCTTTCTTT
15	TRBV5-4	TRBJ1-2	.	.	CASSPQDRALYGYTF	TGTGCCAGCAGCCCACAGGACAGAGCGCTCTATGGCTACACCTTC
14	TRBV5-4	TRBJ1-2	few	.	CASSFGTPRFGYTF	TGTGCCAGCAGCTTTGGTACCCCTCGTTTTGGCTACACCTTC
15	TRBV28	TRBJ1-1	.	.	CASSSSGQGRSEAFF	TGTGCCAGCAGTTCCTCCGGGCAGGGCCGAAGTGAAGCTTTCTTT
13	TRBV7-2	TRBJ2-7	.	TRBD2	CASGGLAAYEQYF	TGTGCCAGCGGGGGACTAGCGGCCTACGAGCAGTACTTC
15	TRBV6-5	TRBJ2-7	.	.	CASSYSPGNPYEQYF	TGTGCCAGCAGTTACTCTCCCGGGAACCCCTACGAGCAGTACTTC
15	TRBV6-6	TRBJ2-7	few	TRBD2	CASRGTGTSVYEQYF	TGTGCCAGCAGAGGCACCGGGACTAGCGTCTACGAGCAGTACTTC
14	TRBV4-2	TRBJ1-1	.	TRBD1	CASSHIDRDPEAFF	TGTGCCAGCAGCCACATCGACAGGGACCCTGAAGCTTTCTTT